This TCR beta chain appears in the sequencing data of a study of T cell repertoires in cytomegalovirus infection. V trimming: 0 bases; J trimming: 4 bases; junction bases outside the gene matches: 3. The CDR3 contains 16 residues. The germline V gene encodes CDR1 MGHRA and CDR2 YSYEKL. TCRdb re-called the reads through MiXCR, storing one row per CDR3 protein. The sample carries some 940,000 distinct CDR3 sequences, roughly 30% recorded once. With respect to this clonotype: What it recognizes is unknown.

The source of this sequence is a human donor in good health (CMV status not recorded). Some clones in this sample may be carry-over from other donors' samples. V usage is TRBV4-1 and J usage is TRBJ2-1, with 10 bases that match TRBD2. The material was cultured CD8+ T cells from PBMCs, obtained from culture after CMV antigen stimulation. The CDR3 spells CASSQEVAGGYNEQFF. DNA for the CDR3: TGCGCCAGCAGCCAAGAAGTAGCGGGGGGTTACAATGAGCAGTTCTTC.